Listed here are 10 T cell receptor beta chains from one sample, sequenced in a study of blood T cell repertoires in COVID-19. Using immunoSEQ multiplex PCR, the repertoire was profiled, and TCRdb retains in-frame clones only, with some absent. The data contain almost 250,000 clones, around nine tenths of them singletons. The material sequenced was PBMCs or T cells enriched from blood (not recorded which). These receptors were collected from a woman aged 45-59 years who had recovered from COVID-19.

The rearrangement uses TRBV5-1 and TRBJ2-1; possibly TRBD2 for D (5 bases). This CDR3 has 14 amino acids. V was trimmed by 0 bases and J by 9 bases, leaving 13 bases between them. In germline, CDR1 is SGHRS, CDR2 YFSETQ. CDR3 region: CASSLELVGSEQFF. In nucleotides, the CDR3 is TGCGCCAGCAGCTTGGAACTAGTGGGGAGTGAGCAGTTCTTC. The full variable domain, completed using reference TRBV5-1 and TRBJ2-1, is KAGVTQTPRYLIKTRGQQVTLSCSPISGHRSVSWYQQTPGQGLQFLFEYFSETQRNKGNFPGRFSGRQFSNSRSEMNVSTLELGDSALYLCASSLELVGSEQFFGPGTRLTVL.

This clone was seen just once. The V call is TRBV18, the J call TRBJ1-2; 7 nucleotides align to TRBD1. Germline V lookup: CDR1 KGHSH, CDR2 LQKENI. The J segment lost 5 bases and the V segment lost 2 bases, leaving 14 bases of the junction unmatched. The CDR3 has 17 residues. CDR3 coding DNA: TGTGCCAGCTCACCAACGATGACCGGGACAGCAAGTTATGGCTACACCTTC. It is translated as CASSPTMTGTASYGYTF. Filled out from reference TRBV18 and TRBJ1-2, the complete variable domain reads NAGVMQNPRHLVRRRGQEARLRCSPMKGHSHVYWYRQLPEEGLKFMVYLQKENIIDESGMPKERFSAEFPKEGPSILRIQQVVRGDSAAYFCASSPTMTGTASYGYTFGSGTRLTVV.

This chain links TRBV7-3 with TRBJ1-1; D ambiguous. Trimming took 1 base from V and 1 from J, leaving 7 bases between them. The germline V gene encodes CDR1 SGHTA and CDR2 FQGTGA. The CDR3 is 14 residues long. This CDR3 reads CASSLIHGNTEAFF. CDR3 nucleotide sequence: TGTGCCAGCAGCTTAATCCACGGGAACACTGAAGCTTTCTTT.

This chain connects TRBV28 to TRBJ1-1; D is uncertain. Trimming removed 2 bases from V and 6 bases from J, with 7 bases in between. The CDR3 is 12 residues long. CDR1 MDHEN and CDR2 SYDVKM come from the germline V gene. Here the CDR3 DNA reads TGTGCCAGCAGTTTACAGTACGCTGAAGCTTTCTTT. Amino acids: CASSLQYAEAFF.

A few counts support this clone. The gene calls are TRBV2 and TRBJ2-7; weak D call: TRBD2 (5 bases). V lost 8 bases and J lost 2, with 13 bases in between. Germline CDR1 SNHLY, CDR2 FYNNEI. This CDR3 region has 13 residues. CDR3 in DNA: TGTGCCAGCCGAGAGGGAATACCCTACGAGCAGTACTTC. This encodes CASREGIPYEQYF. The variable domain in full, with the rest retrieved from reference TRBV2 and TRBJ2-7, is EPEVTQTPSHQVTQMGQEVILRCVPISNHLYFYWYRQILGQKVEFLVSFYNNEISEKSEIFDDQFSVERPDGSNFTLKIRSTKLEDSAMYFCASREGIPYEQYFGPGTRLTVT.

The V call is TRBV5-1, the J call TRBJ2-2, with 9 nucleotides matching TRBD2. The J segment lost 4 bases and the V segment lost 1 base, leaving 8 bases of the junction unmatched. CDR1 SGHRS and CDR2 YFSETQ come from the germline V gene. This CDR3 comprises 17 residues. The CDR3 region is CASSLSAGGPSTGELFF. In DNA form, the CDR3 reads TGCGCCAGCAGCTTGAGTGCGGGAGGGCCGAGCACCGGGGAGCTGTTTTTT.

The CDR3 here is CATSDGGSRDTQYF. Written as DNA, the CDR3 is TGTGCCACCAGTGACGGCGGGAGTAGGGATACGCAGTATTTT. The chain has TRBV24-1 and TRBJ2-3, with TRBD2 identical over 7 bases. CDR1 is KGHDR and CDR2 is SFDVKD in the germline V gene. Trimming cost V 4 bases and J 6 bases; bases outside gene matches: 6. The CDR3 runs 14 residues.

This chain connects TRBV5-1 to TRBJ2-6; D is perhaps TRBD1 (5 bases). There are 15 residues in the CDR3. Germline CDR1 SGHRS, CDR2 YFSETQ. Trimming pared 3 bases from V and 0 bases from J, leaving 7 bases between. The CDR3 loop reads CASSYDSSGANVLTF. CDR3 in DNA: TGCGCCAGCAGCTACGACAGCTCTGGGGCCAACGTCCTGACTTTC.

About this clone: Germline is not matched at one junction end, which may reflect a read error. The chain uses TRBV28 and TRBJ1-5; D is perhaps TRBD1 (5 bases). This CDR3 is 14 amino acids long. CDR1 is MDHEN, CDR2 SYDVKM, per germline. The CDR3 bases are TGTGCCAGCAGACCGCAGGGAAGCAGTCAGCCCCAGCATTTT. Its protein product is CASRPQGSSQPQHF. The complete variable domain, with remaining parts taken from reference TRBV28 and TRBJ1-5, reads DVKVTQSSRYLVKRTGEKVFLECVQDMDHENMFWYRQDPGLGLRLIYFSYDVKMKEKGDIPEGYSVSREKKERFSLILESASTNQTSMYLCASRPQGSSQPQHFGDGTRLSIL.

The CDR3 spells CSVQGANEQFF. The CDR3 DNA follows: TGCAGCGTCCAGGGGGCCAATGAGCAGTTCTTC. This chain joins TRBV29-1 and TRBJ2-1; 8 bases are a match to TRBD1. In germline, CDR1 is SQVTM, CDR2 ANQGSEA. The CDR3 sequence is 11 residues long. V shed 6 bases and J 6 bases; nucleotides not matched to a gene: 1.